What follows describes a single T cell receptor beta chain. What it binds is unknown. At one of its ends the junction is not consistent with the germline gene, which may arise from a read error. The CDR3 runs to 11 residues. Germline lookup yields CDR1 MDHEN and CDR2 SYDVKM. TCRdb called the 5' RACE reads again in MiXCR, with one record for every CDR3 protein. The table shows about 65,000 distinct CDR3 sequences, with 3.5% to 4.5% occurring only once. This sample is drawn from a study of neurological immune-mediated disorders. Findings of the study overall: In multiple sclerosis patients, the repertoire cluster was unrelated to clinical or MRI findings.

What was sequenced was PBMCs. This clonotype originated in a man over 45 with multiple sclerosis. The rearrangement joins TRBV28 to TRBJ1-5; D gene uncertain. This CDR3 is CANSFNQPQHF. The CDR3, as DNA: TGTGCCAACAGTTTCAATCAGCCCCAGCATTTT.